This T cell receptor beta chain stems from a study of cytotoxic CD8 clonotypes in ibrutinib-treated CLL. About the study: Within the patient group, 11 were relapsed/refractory and some 14 treatment-naive, and about 17 were IGHV unmutated. General study findings and limits: Treatment left the uncommon public clonotypes either contracted or stable in frequency. Clonality correlated strongly with circulating CD8+ T cells and exceeded age-matched healthy donors at baseline.

Comments on this clone: The antigen remains unidentified.

Sequenced by immunoSEQ multiplex PCR; TCRdb stores in-frame clones only, minus some. This sample yields a few hundred thousand clones, of which over 55% are seen a single time; 6% to 6.5% belongs to the top ten. The CDR3 has 15 residues. The V gene's germline CDR1 is SGHVS and CDR2 FNYEAQ. The V gene lost 7 bases and the J gene lost 2 bases, with 16 bases spanning the gap. This clonotype was sampled from a human donor with chronic lymphocytic leukemia. The starting material was PBMCs, obtained after 36 months of ibrutinib treatment. J is TRBJ2-3 and V is TRBV7-6; weak D call: TRBD2 (6 bases). The CDR3 DNA reads TGTGCCAGCACCACGCGACTAGGAAACACAGATACGCAGTATTTT. Translated: CASTTRLGNTDTQYF. Supplemented by reference TRBV7-6 and TRBJ2-3, the full variable domain reads GAGVSQSPRYKVTKRGQDVALRCDPISGHVSLYWYRQALGQGPEFLTYFNYEAQQDKSGLPNDRFSAERPEGSISTLTIQRTEQRDSAMYRCASTTRLGNTDTQYFGPGTRLTVL.